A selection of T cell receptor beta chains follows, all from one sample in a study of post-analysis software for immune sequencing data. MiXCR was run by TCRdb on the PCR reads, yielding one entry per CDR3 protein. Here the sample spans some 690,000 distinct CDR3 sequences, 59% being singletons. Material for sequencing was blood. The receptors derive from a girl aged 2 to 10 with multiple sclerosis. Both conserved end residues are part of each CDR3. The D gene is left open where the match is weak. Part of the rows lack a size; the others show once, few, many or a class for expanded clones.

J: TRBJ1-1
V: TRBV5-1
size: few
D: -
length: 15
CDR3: CASSLAPGMNTEAFF
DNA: TGCGCCAGCAGCTTGGCCCCGGGCATGAACACTGAAGCTTTCTTT

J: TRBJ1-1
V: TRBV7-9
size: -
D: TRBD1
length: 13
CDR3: CVSSSGGQVRAFF
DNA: TGTGTCAGCAGCTCGGGAGGACAGGTCAGAGCTTTCTTT

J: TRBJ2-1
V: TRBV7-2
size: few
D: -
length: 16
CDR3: CASSPTRGSLIDEQFF
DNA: TGTGCCAGCAGCCCCACCAGGGGATCCCTTATAGATGAGCAGTTCTTC

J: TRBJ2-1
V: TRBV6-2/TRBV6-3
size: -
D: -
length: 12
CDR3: CASSSFTNEQFF
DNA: TGTGCCAGCAGTTCCTTCACCAATGAGCAGTTCTTC

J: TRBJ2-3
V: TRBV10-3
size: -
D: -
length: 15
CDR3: CAISESTASGDTQYF
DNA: TGTGCCATCAGTGAGTCTACAGCCAGTGGAGATACGCAGTATTTT

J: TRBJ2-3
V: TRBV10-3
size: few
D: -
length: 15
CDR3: CATLGITSGLGTQYF
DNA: TGTGCCACCCTGGGCATTACCTCAGGGCTTGGTACGCAGTATTTT

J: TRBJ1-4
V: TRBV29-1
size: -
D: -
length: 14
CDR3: CSVRDSQSNEKLFF
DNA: TGCAGCGTGCGCGACAGCCAATCCAATGAAAAACTGTTTTTT

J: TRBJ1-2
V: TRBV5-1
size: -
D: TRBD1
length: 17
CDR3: CASSLVLSGTGGHGYTF
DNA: TGCGCCAGCAGCTTGGTCCTATCCGGGACAGGGGGACATGGCTACACCTTC

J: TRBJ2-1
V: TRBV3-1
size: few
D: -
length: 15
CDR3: CASSHSLRLPGFQFF
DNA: TGTGCCAGCAGCCATTCACTTAGACTACCTGGCTTCCAGTTCTTC

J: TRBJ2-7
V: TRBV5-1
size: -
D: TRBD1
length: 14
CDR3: CAGSRGQGGGEQYF
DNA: TGCGCCGGCAGCCGGGGACAGGGAGGCGGGGAGCAGTACTTC

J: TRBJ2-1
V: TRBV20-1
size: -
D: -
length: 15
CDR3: CSAREVLQGFNEQFF
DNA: TGCAGTGCTAGAGAGGTACTCCAAGGGTTCAATGAGCAGTTCTTC

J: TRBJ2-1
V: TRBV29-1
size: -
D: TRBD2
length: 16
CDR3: CSVPGGAGGDYNEQFF
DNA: TGCAGCGTCCCGGGGGGGGCGGGGGGAGATTACAATGAGCAGTTCTTC

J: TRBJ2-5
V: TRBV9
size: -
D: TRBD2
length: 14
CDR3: CASSARLAEETQYF
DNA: TGTGCCAGCAGCGCCCGACTAGCGGAAGAGACCCAGTACTTC

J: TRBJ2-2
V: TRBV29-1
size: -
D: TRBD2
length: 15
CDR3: CSGSGGVANTGELFF
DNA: TGCAGCGGGAGCGGGGGGGTTGCGAACACCGGGGAGCTGTTTTTT

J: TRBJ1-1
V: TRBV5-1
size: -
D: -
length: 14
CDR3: CASSSTARNTEAFF
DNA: TGCGCCAGCAGCTCGACAGCAAGGAACACTGAAGCTTTCTTT

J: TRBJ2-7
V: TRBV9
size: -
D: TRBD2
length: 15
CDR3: CASSVGGGPTYEQYF
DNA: TGTGCCAGCAGCGTAGGGGGGGGTCCGACCTACGAGCAGTACTTC

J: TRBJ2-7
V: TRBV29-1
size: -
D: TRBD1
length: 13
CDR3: CSVADRGHHEQYF
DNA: TGCAGCGTTGCGGACAGGGGGCATCACGAGCAGTACTTC

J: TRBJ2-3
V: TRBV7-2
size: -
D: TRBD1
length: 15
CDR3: CASSRTGALADTQYF
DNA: TGTGCCAGCAGCCGGACAGGGGCCCTGGCAGATACGCAGTATTTT

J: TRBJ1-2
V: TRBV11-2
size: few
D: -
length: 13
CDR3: CASSLDVNYGYTF
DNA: TGTGCCAGCAGCTTGGATGTTAACTATGGCTACACCTTC

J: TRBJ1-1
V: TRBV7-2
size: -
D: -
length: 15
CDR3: CASSVGVGLYTEAFF
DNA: TGTGCCAGCAGCGTCGGTGTAGGGCTCTACACTGAAGCTTTCTTT

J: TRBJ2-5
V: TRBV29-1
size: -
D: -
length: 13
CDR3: CSLWWDDQETQYF
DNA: TGCAGCCTTTGGTGGGACGATCAAGAGACCCAGTACTTC

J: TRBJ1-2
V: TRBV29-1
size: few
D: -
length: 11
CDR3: CSTSRDYGYTF
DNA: TGCAGCACTTCCCGGGACTATGGCTACACCTTC